This TCR beta chain was recovered during a study of blood T cell repertoires in COVID-19. Enrolled during active infection, Seattle patients were then followed longitudinally. As originally analysed: Researchers report that nucleated cell counts were estimated from reference gene primer amplification. Data came from immunoSEQ multiplex PCR; TCRdb stores just in-frame clones and leaves some out. V, J and clone size derive from that table, while D and trimming were established from the DNA sequence. The sample holds roughly 150,000 clones, roughly nine tenths seen once. This clone has just a few counts. Germline values: CDR1 LGHNA, CDR2 YNFKEQ. Trimming removed 1 base at V and 3 bases at J, with 4 bases between. The CDR3 is 12 residues long.

This rearrangement joins TRBV4-2 to TRBJ2-7, with D unresolved. The clonotype comes from a man between 18 and 29 years old with COVID-19, enrolled during active disease. What was sequenced was peripheral blood. The CDR3 spells CASSQGSYEQYF. The DNA of the CDR3 is TGTGCCAGCAGCCAAGGGAGCTACGAGCAGTACTTC.